These T cell receptor beta chains were read from a single sample in a study of cytomegalovirus exposure and HLA in healthy donors. Measured with immunoSEQ multiplex PCR; TCRdb has only the in-frame clones, and not every one. Of more than 140,000 clones listed, around 80% were seen once; the top ten hold roughly 3.2%. The sequencing sample was made of PBMCs. Receptor source: a man younger than 30 in good health and CMV-seropositive. CDR3s include the opening cysteine and the closing phenylalanine or tryptophan. A D gene is named only where the DNA matches it firmly. Expanded clones are given a class, and other clones once, few, many or no size at all.

D | size | J | V | CDR3 | DNA
- | - | TRBJ1-5 | TRBV2 | CASSVGESNQPQHF | TGTGCCAGCAGTGTCGGAGAGAGCAATCAGCCCCAGCATTTT
TRBD1 | - | TRBJ1-4 | TRBV6-1 | CASSAETGFNEKLFF | TGTGCCAGCAGCGCTGAGACAGGGTTTAATGAAAAACTGTTTTTT
TRBD1 | few | TRBJ2-7 | TRBV25-1 | CASSESHRDRVYEQYF | TGTGCCAGCAGTGAATCCCACCGGGACAGGGTCTACGAGCAGTACTTC
- | - | TRBJ1-1 | TRBV11-3 | CASSTRVRFNTEAFF | TGTGCCAGCAGCACCCGGGTCAGATTCAACACTGAAGCTTTCTTT
TRBD1 | few | TRBJ2-3 | TRBV27 | CASRRDRGLDTQYF | TGTGCCAGCAGGCGGGACAGGGGGCTAGATACGCAGTATTTT
TRBD1 | few | TRBJ1-1 | TRBV7-9 | CASSPAGTVYAEAFF | TGTGCCAGCAGCCCCGCCGGGACAGTGTACGCTGAAGCTTTCTTT
- | - | TRBJ1-1 | TRBV2 | CASSPRRGKSTEAFF | TGTGCCAGCTCCCCCCGGAGAGGGAAAAGCACTGAAGCTTTCTTT
- | - | TRBJ2-5 | TRBV6-1 | CASRSRRGGETQYF | TGTGCCAGCCGTTCGAGGAGGGGAGGAGAGACCCAGTACTTC
TRBD1 | - | TRBJ2-7 | TRBV28 | CASSYPGQGAGYEQYF | TGTGCCAGCAGTTATCCGGGACAGGGGGCGGGCTACGAGCAGTACTTC
- | - | TRBJ1-2 | TRBV19 | CASSYGSNYGYTF | TGTGCCAGTAGTTATGGGAGTAACTATGGCTACACCTTC
- | - | TRBJ1-3 | TRBV4-1 | CASSQGAAHSGNTIYF | TGCGCCAGCAGCCAAGGCGCGGCACACTCTGGAAACACCATATATTTT
- | once | TRBJ2-5 | TRBV11-2 | CASSRTTQGGSETQYF | TGTGCCAGCAGCCGGACTACTCAGGGGGGATCGGAGACCCAGTACTTC
TRBD1 | - | TRBJ1-2 | TRBV2 | CASRGTGTEWYGYTF | TGTGCCAGCAGGGGAACCGGGACAGAGTGGTATGGCTACACCTTC
- | - | TRBJ1-4 | TRBV6-5 | CASSRTAWEKLFF | TGTGCCAGCAGTCGGACAGCATGGGAAAAACTGTTTTTT
- | - | TRBJ1-6 | TRBV30 | CAWSVGGNSPLHF | TGTGCCTGGAGTGTCGGGGGGAATTCACCCCTCCACTTT
TRBD2 | - | TRBJ2-2 | TRBV19 | CASMSGANTGELFF | TGTGCCAGTATGAGCGGGGCCAACACCGGGGAGCTGTTTTTT
TRBD1 | few | TRBJ1-2 | TRBV28 | CASNRQRGLFNYGYTF | TGTGCCAGCAACCGACAGAGGGGGCTTTTTAACTATGGCTACACCTTC
TRBD2 | - | TRBJ2-5 | TRBV30 | CAWSLGLAGETQYF | TGTGCCTGGAGTCTCGGACTAGCGGGGGAGACCCAGTACTTC
TRBD1 | - | TRBJ1-1 | TRBV10-3 | CAISSGQSLMNTEAFF | TGTGCCATCAGTTCGGGACAGTCCCTCATGAACACTGAAGCTTTCTTT
- | many | TRBJ2-7 | TRBV29-1 | CSVAGGREQYF | TGCAGCGTCGCAGGGGGGCGTGAGCAGTACTTC
- | - | TRBJ1-2 | TRBV14 | CASSQVAGGGYTF | TGTGCCAGCAGCCAAGTTGCGGGGGGCGGCTACACCTTC
TRBD2 | - | TRBJ2-2 | TRBV5-4 | CASSRGALAGLNTGELFF | TGTGCCAGCAGCCGAGGAGCTTTAGCGGGACTGAACACCGGGGAGCTGTTTTTT
- | - | TRBJ1-5 | TRBV6-5 | CASSYSTTLNQPQHF | TGTGCCAGCAGTTACTCGACAACCCTCAATCAGCCCCAGCATTTT
- | - | TRBJ1-4 | TRBV28 | CASSPERSREGNEKLFF | TGTGCCAGCAGCCCAGAACGGAGCAGGGAGGGTAATGAAAAACTGTTTTTT
TRBD1 | - | TRBJ1-2 | TRBV4-1 | CASSQTGANYGYTF | TGCGCCAGCAGCCAAACAGGGGCTAACTATGGCTACACCTTC
- | - | TRBJ1-1 | TRBV7-9 | CASSLDRTNTEAFF | TGTGCCAGCAGCCTTGACAGGACCAACACTGAAGCTTTCTTT
- | - | TRBJ2-3 | TRBV18 | CASSPSLERPTDTQYF | TGTGCCAGCTCACCATCCCTGGAGCGCCCCACAGATACGCAGTATTTT
- | - | TRBJ1-1 | TRBV11-2 | CASSLVGGGTEAFF | TGTGCCAGCAGCTTAGTGGGGGGAGGCACTGAAGCTTTCTTT
- | once | TRBJ2-7 | TRBV27 | CASRPDSLSSYEQYF | TGTGCCAGCAGACCCGACAGCTTGAGCTCCTACGAGCAGTACTTC
TRBD1 | - | TRBJ2-1 | TRBV19 | CASSPEGWGQQGNEQFF | TGTGCCAGTAGTCCTGAAGGTTGGGGACAGCAGGGGAATGAGCAGTTCTTC
TRBD1 | - | TRBJ2-7 | TRBV5-4 | CASSSRQGRYEQYF | TGTGCCAGCAGCTCCCGACAGGGGCGCTACGAGCAGTACTTC
TRBD1 | - | TRBJ1-5 | TRBV10-2 | CASRPETGWQPQHF | TGCGCCAGCAGGCCGGAGACAGGGTGGCAGCCCCAGCATTTT
TRBD1 | - | TRBJ1-2 | TRBV9 | CASSGNRGRGYTF | TGTGCCAGCAGCGGAAACAGGGGAAGGGGCTACACCTTC
- | - | TRBJ1-2 | TRBV6-1 | CASSEGQIYGYTF | TGTGCCAGCAGTGAAGGACAGATCTATGGCTACACCTTC
- | - | TRBJ2-1 | TRBV6-6 | CASSRRDTYNEQFF | TGTGCCAGCAGTAGACGGGACACCTACAATGAGCAGTTCTTC
- | - | TRBJ2-7 | TRBV18 | CASSPETGYYEQYF | TGTGCCAGCTCACCGGAGACAGGATACTACGAGCAGTACTTC
TRBD1 | - | TRBJ2-1 | TRBV13 | CASSLEGTGGRDEQFF | TGTGCCAGCAGCTTAGAGGGGACAGGGGGGCGGGATGAGCAGTTCTTC
- | - | TRBJ2-7 | TRBV10-1 | CASSEIGLYGEQYF | TGCGCCAGCAGTGAGATCGGTTTGTATGGCGAGCAGTACTTC
- | - | TRBJ2-7 | TRBV27 | CASSLGRGAYEQYF | TGTGCCAGCAGTTTAGGTCGAGGTGCCTACGAGCAGTACTTC
- | once | TRBJ2-1 | TRBV7-9 | CASSPATGENDEQFF | TGTGCCAGCAGCCCTGCCACCGGGGAGAACGATGAGCAGTTCTTC
- | - | TRBJ1-1 | TRBV10-3 | CASTGPNTEAFF | TGTGCCAGCACAGGCCCGAACACTGAAGCTTTCTTT
- | - | TRBJ2-2 | TRBV7-9 | CASSYTGSGELFF | TGTGCCAGCAGCTATACAGGGTCCGGGGAGCTGTTTTTT
TRBD1 | - | TRBJ1-1 | TRBV6-1 | CASSERDRGYTEAFF | TGTGCCAGCAGTGAAAGGGACAGGGGGTACACTGAAGCTTTCTTT
- | - | TRBJ2-7 | TRBV28 | CASSLSRVPYEQYF | TGTGCCAGCAGTTTATCCAGGGTTCCCTACGAGCAGTACTTC
TRBD1 | - | TRBJ1-5 | TRBV4-1 | CASSQEDRDNQPQHF | TGCGCCAGCAGCCAGGAAGACAGGGATAACCAGCCCCAGCATTTT
TRBD1 | - | TRBJ2-1 | TRBV5-1 | CASSLEGAYNEQFF | TGCGCCAGCAGCTTAGAGGGGGCGTACAATGAGCAGTTCTTC
TRBD2 | - | TRBJ2-1 | TRBV5-1 | CASSLPLAGASEQFF | TGCGCCAGCAGCTTACCACTAGCGGGAGCTAGTGAGCAGTTCTTC
TRBD2 | - | TRBJ2-3 | TRBV28 | CASSSPGTSGSSTDTQYF | TGTGCCAGCAGTTCCCCCGGGACTAGCGGTTCTAGCACAGATACGCAGTATTTT
TRBD1 | - | TRBJ1-4 | TRBV2 | CASRESRTGELFF | TGTGCCAGCAGGGAATCTAGGACAGGGGAACTGTTTTTT
- | - | TRBJ1-1 | TRBV7-2 | CASSFPTERVEDTEAFF | TGTGCCAGCAGCTTTCCGACAGAGCGGGTTGAGGACACTGAAGCTTTCTTT
TRBD1 | - | TRBJ2-7 | TRBV11-2 | CASKGQGYEQYF | TGTGCCAGCAAGGGACAGGGCTACGAGCAGTACTTC
TRBD1 | few | TRBJ1-6 | TRBV11-2 | CASSSYGTGDNSPLHF | TGTGCCAGCAGCTCGTACGGGACAGGGGATAATTCACCCCTCCACTTT
TRBD2 | - | TRBJ2-1 | TRBV11-2 | CASSGGTSAYNEQFF | TGTGCCAGCAGCGGGGGGACTAGCGCTTACAATGAGCAGTTCTTC
- | few | TRBJ1-5 | TRBV4-1 | CASSQVLNQPQHF | TGCGCCAGCAGCCAAGTCCTCAATCAGCCCCAGCATTTT
TRBD2 | - | TRBJ2-7 | TRBV4-2 | CASSQSRTSGTSYEQYF | TGTGCCAGCAGCCAATCCCGGACTAGCGGGACCTCCTACGAGCAGTACTTC
TRBD1 | - | TRBJ2-7 | TRBV28 | CASSSATPGQGAEQYF | TGTGCCAGCAGTTCAGCAACTCCGGGACAGGGTGCTGAGCAGTACTTC
- | - | TRBJ1-1 | TRBV6-6 | CASSYRGGGGNTEAFF | TGTGCCAGCAGTTACCGCGGGGGGGGTGGAAACACTGAAGCTTTCTTT
TRBD1 | - | TRBJ1-2 | TRBV28 | CASSLGTGGFANYGYTF | TGTGCCAGCAGTTTAGGGACAGGGGGGTTCGCTAACTATGGCTACACCTTC
- | few | TRBJ2-7 | TRBV6-1 | CASSERGQYYEQYF | TGTGCCAGCAGTGAAAGGGGACAATACTACGAGCAGTACTTC
TRBD2 | once | TRBJ2-1 | TRBV19 | CASSSLAGGAYNEQFF | TGTGCCAGTAGTTCGTTAGCGGGAGGTGCCTACAATGAGCAGTTCTTC